One T cell receptor beta chain is described in this entry. The target antigen is unknown. Combining iRepertoire HTBI primers with Arm-PCR of CDR3 regions, the authors built TCR beta libraries. One entry per CDR3 protein, called by TCRdb with MiXCR from the multiplex PCR reads. The table lists 300,000 to 500,000 distinct CDR3 sequences, more than 20% of them singletons. The time point is: persistent/refractory GD, antithyroid drugs over 5 years with positive TRAb. The TCR library was prepared using RNA isolated from PBMCs. Graves' disease diagnoses followed American Thyroid Association guidelines. The patients were enrolled through endocrinology in Xi'an, China. The data derive from a study of regulatory T cells in long-lasting Graves disease. The CDR3 runs to 16 residues. Germline CDR1 LGHNT, CDR2 FRNRAP. The study, taken as a whole, reports: Fewer public clonotypes were shared by new patients (under 1,000) than by persistent patients (around 2,900). Favoring TRBV28, TRBJ1-2 and TRBJ2-5 was a feature seen in persistent disease.

This TCR came from a female donor with Graves disease. Sequenced here: peripheral blood mononuclear cells (PBMCs), sampled when the disease was refractory, from a patient treated with antithyroid drugs. The chain has TRBV12-5 and TRBJ2-4, with D perhaps given as TRBD1 or TRBD2 (6 bases each). Gene TRBJ2-5 matches the end of the DNA better, so the J call may be wrong. Written as DNA, the CDR3 is TGTGCTAGTGGTTTCACCGGGGGCATCTTCGGGGAGACCCAGTACTTC. Encoded protein: CASGFTGGIFGETQYF.